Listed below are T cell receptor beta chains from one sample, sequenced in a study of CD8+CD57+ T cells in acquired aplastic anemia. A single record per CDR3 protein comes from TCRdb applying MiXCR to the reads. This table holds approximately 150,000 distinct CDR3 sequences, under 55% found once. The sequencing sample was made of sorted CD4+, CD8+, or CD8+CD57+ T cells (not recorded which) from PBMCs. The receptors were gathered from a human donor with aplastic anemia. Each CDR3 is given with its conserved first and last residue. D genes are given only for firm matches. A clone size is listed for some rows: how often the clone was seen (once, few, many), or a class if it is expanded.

CDR3nt: TGTGCCAGCAGCCAATGGTCGGAGACCCAGTACTTC; CDR3aa: CASSQWSETQYF; v_gene: TRBV14; len: 12; abundance: many; j_gene: TRBJ2-5; d_gene: -
CDR3nt: TGTGCCATCAGGAGGACAGGGGAGGCCTACGAGCAGTACTTC; CDR3aa: CAIRRTGEAYEQYF; v_gene: TRBV10-3; len: 14; abundance: once; j_gene: TRBJ2-7; d_gene: TRBD1
CDR3nt: TGTGCCAGCAGCAAGGGGGAACCCCTCCACTTT; CDR3aa: CASSKGEPLHF; v_gene: TRBV6-7; len: 11; abundance: few; j_gene: TRBJ1-6; d_gene: -
CDR3nt: TGTGCCCCTTCGAGACAGCGGGGGGGCACCGGGGAGCTGTTTTTT; CDR3aa: CAPSRQRGGTGELFF; v_gene: TRBV19; len: 15; abundance: -; j_gene: TRBJ2-2; d_gene: TRBD2
CDR3nt: TGCGCCGCAGGAGCGGGGACGAGGGAGACCCAGTACTTC; CDR3aa: CAAGAGTRETQYF; v_gene: TRBV10-2; len: 13; abundance: -; j_gene: TRBJ2-5; d_gene: TRBD2
CDR3nt: TGTGCCAGCAGGTGGACAGGCCAATATGGCTACACCTTC; CDR3aa: CASRWTGQYGYTF; v_gene: TRBV12-3/TRBV12-4; len: 13; abundance: -; j_gene: TRBJ1-2; d_gene: TRBD1
CDR3nt: TGCGCCAGCAGCTTGGCCGGGACAGCTTTCGATGAGCAGTTCTTC; CDR3aa: CASSLAGTAFDEQFF; v_gene: TRBV5-1; len: 15; abundance: many; j_gene: TRBJ2-1; d_gene: TRBD1
CDR3nt: TGTGCCAGCAGGCTAACTAGCGGGAGTGGTAATGAGCAGTTCTTC; CDR3aa: CASRLTSGSGNEQFF; v_gene: TRBV11-2; len: 15; abundance: -; j_gene: TRBJ2-1; d_gene: TRBD2
CDR3nt: TGTGCCACCAGTGATGGGGCAGGGCGGGGCGAGCAGTACTTC; CDR3aa: CATSDGAGRGEQYF; v_gene: TRBV24-1; len: 14; abundance: -; j_gene: TRBJ2-7; d_gene: -
CDR3nt: TGCGCCAGCAGCCCTCTTACGGGGACAGGGGGCGAAGCTTTCTTT; CDR3aa: CASSPLTGTGGEAFF; v_gene: TRBV5-1; len: 15; abundance: many; j_gene: TRBJ1-1; d_gene: TRBD1
CDR3nt: TGCAGTGCTAGAGCCACAGGGGGAAGGGGTGGCTACACCTTC; CDR3aa: CSARATGGRGGYTF; v_gene: TRBV20-1; len: 14; abundance: -; j_gene: TRBJ1-2; d_gene: TRBD1